Shown below are 23 T cell receptor beta chains from a single sample sequenced in a study of blood T cells in healthy people across ages. The second PCR ran roughly 6 to 11 cycles with a sample-barcoded 5' primer and J-beta primers. TCRdb re-called the 5' RACE reads with MiXCR, one entry per CDR3 protein. The data contain around 1,000,000 distinct CDR3 sequences, roughly 24% of them seen just once; the ten biggest clones take up approximately 0.79%. These same records also appear under a second study, on T cells of mothers and their children.

The sequencing sample was made of blood. The receptors shown here come from a girl aged 2-10 years in good health.

V usage is TRBV18 and J usage is TRBJ2-5; D possibly uses TRBD1 or TRBD2 (5 bases each). Germline CDR1 reads KGHSH; CDR2 reads LQKENI. This CDR3 has 14 residues. V dropped 2 bases and J dropped 3 bases, with 10 bases sitting between them. The CDR3 sequence is CASSPLGREETQYF. The CDR3, as DNA: TGTGCCAGCTCACCATTGGGGCGGGAAGAGACCCAGTACTTC.

The rearrangement joins TRBV7-9 to TRBJ2-2; possibly TRBD2 for D (6 bases). The germline V and J ends were trimmed by 8 bases and 2 bases, with 12 bases remaining between them. Germline V gene data show CDR1 as SEHNR and CDR2 as FQNEAQ (reference sequence). The CDR3 covers 14 residues. In nucleotides, the CDR3 is TGTGCCAGCCAGGGAGGCGTTAACACCGGGGAGCTGTTTTTT. Encoded protein: CASQGGVNTGELFF.

V and J are TRBV7-8 and TRBJ2-5; D is unclear. The J call may be in error: the DNA end matches TRBJ2-7 better. The CDR3 totals 14 residues. Germline V gene sequence: CDR1 SGHVS, CDR2 FQNEAQ. CDR3 in amino acids: CASSLRVWTYEQYF. As DNA, the CDR3 is TGTGCCAGCAGCTTAAGGGTGTGGACCTACGAGCAGTACTTC.

With regard to this clonotype: A clone one base away is much larger, so this may be a read error. This chain connects TRBV7-2 to TRBJ2-2, with D perhaps TRBD2 (6 bases). The CDR3 loop spans 12 amino acids. Germline values: CDR1 SGHTA, CDR2 FQGNSA. This CDR3 reads CASSFNTGGLFF. For the CDR3, the DNA is TGTGCCAGCAGCTTTAACACCGGGGGGCTGTTTTTT.

The genes are TRBV28 and TRBJ2-5, with D unclear. The closer fit of TRBJ2-1 to the DNA end suggests the J call may be wrong. In germline, CDR1 is MDHEN, CDR2 SYDVKM. This CDR3 spans 12 amino acids. Written as DNA, the CDR3 is TGTGCCAGCAGCCCGGTGTGGGATGAGCAGTTCTTC. The encoded protein is CASSPVWDEQFF.

This clonotype was seen a few times. The V gene is TRBV20-1, the J gene TRBJ2-4, with D possibly TRBD1 on 6 matching bases. This CDR3 is built from 11 residues. Germline assignment: CDR1 DFQATT and CDR2 SNEGSKA (reference sequence). Trimming cost V 4 bases and J 6 bases, with 7 bases left between them. The CDR3 DNA sequence: TGCAGTGCTACCAGGGGAAACATTCAGTACTTC. Its protein product is CSATRGNIQYF.

The V call is TRBV4-1, the J call TRBJ1-6; D remains unclear. From germline, CDR1 is MGHRA and CDR2 YSYEKL. V dropped 1 base and J dropped 8 bases, with 12 bases sitting between them. The CDR3 extends over 15 amino acids. The CDR3 DNA follows: TGCGCCAGCAGCCAAGCGGGGAGGTCAGATTCACCCCTCCACTTT. This gives the protein CASSQAGRSDSPLHF.

CDR3 sequence (DNA): TGTGCCAGCAGCGGCGCCATTCAGTACTTC. Translating gives CASSGAIQYF. This chain joins TRBV2 and TRBJ2-4, with unresolved D. CDR3 length equals 10 residues. The V gene lost 6 bases and the J gene lost 9 bases, with 6 bases spanning the gap. Per the germline V gene, CDR1 is SNHLY and CDR2 is FYNNEI.

This clonotype occurred a few times. V usage is TRBV12-3 or TRBV12-4 and J usage is TRBJ2-1; 12 bases are shared with TRBD2. V dropped 6 bases and J dropped 6; count of bases not matched to a gene: 9. CDR3 length equals 16 residues. DNA of the CDR3: TGTGCCAGCAGGACTAGCGGGGGCGGTCCCTTCAATGAGCAGTTCTTC. Encoded protein: CASRTSGGGPFNEQFF.

Only a few counts were recorded for this clonotype. The chain has TRBV12-3 or TRBV12-4 and TRBJ2-7; TRBD2 matches 8 bases. J lost 0 bases, V lost 2 bases, and 12 bases had no gene match. The CDR3 runs to 18 residues. CDR3 coding DNA: TGTGCCAGCAGTTTAAGGCTAGCGGGTTTCGGGAGCTCCTACGAGCAGTACTTC. It specifies CASSLRLAGFGSSYEQYF.

The chain couples TRBV7-2 to TRBJ2-5; D may be TRBD1 (5 bases). V shed 0 bases and J shed 4 bases, with 12 bases lying between them. The CDR3 has 15 residues. Looked up from germline, CDR1 is SGHTA and CDR2 is FQGNSA. DNA for the CDR3: TGTGCCAGCAGCTTAGCGCGGACATTAGGAGAGACCCAGTACTTC. Amino acid sequence: CASSLARTLGETQYF.

This clonotype turned up a few times. The rearrangement links TRBV11-2 to TRBJ2-5, with unresolved D. V was pared by 3 bases and J by 5 bases, with 25 bases between. The CDR3 is made up of 18 amino acids. Germline V lookup: CDR1 SGHAT, CDR2 FQNNGV. The CDR3 nucleotides are TGTGCCAGCAGCTTCGGGTCCGGCATCGAGCTTAAGGTGGAGACCCAGTACTTC. As protein: CASSFGSGIELKVETQYF.

The V gene is TRBV6-1, the J gene TRBJ2-7; D may be TRBD2 (6 bases). Germline-derived CDR1 and CDR2 are MNHNS and SASEGT. There are 13 residues in the CDR3. V dropped 8 bases and J dropped 1 base, with 12 bases sitting between them. The CDR3 DNA follows: TGTGCCAGCGGTCGACTAGAGTCCTACGAGCAGTACTTC. Translated: CASGRLESYEQYF.

This clonotype has just a few counts. V gene TRBV6-1 combines with J gene TRBJ1-2; a weak D match, TRBD1 (5 bases). The CDR3 spans 15 residues. V lost 6 bases to trimming and J lost 5 bases, with 19 bases between them. Germline CDR1 is MNHNS and CDR2 is SASEGT. The CDR3 is CASREDVGHFYGYTF. DNA of the CDR3: TGTGCCAGCAGGGAGGATGTGGGGCATTTTTATGGCTACACCTTC.

This sequence joins TRBV19 and TRBJ1-1; the D gene is possibly TRBD1 (6 bases). Germline CDR1 LNHDA, CDR2 SQIVND (reference sequence). V gave up 3 bases and J gave up 4 bases, with 12 bases separating them. The CDR3 length is 14 residues. Here the CDR3 DNA reads TGTGCCAGTAGTATTGTCGTCAGGGGCACTGAAGCTTTCTTT. Amino acid sequence: CASSIVVRGTEAFF.

This clonotype was seen a handful of times. DNA for the CDR3: TGCGCCAGCAGCTTGAGAATGCCGAACACTGAAGCTTTCTTT. Residues: CASSLRMPNTEAFF. The chain uses TRBV5-1 and TRBJ1-1; unclear D gene. Trimming cost V 1 base and J 1 base, with 8 bases left between them. This CDR3 has 14 amino acids. CDR1 is SGHRS, CDR2 YFSETQ, per germline.

The V and J genes are TRBV20-1 and TRBJ2-5, with unresolved D. The CDR3 extends over 12 amino acids. Trimming shortened V by 3 bases and J by 0 bases, and 5 bases separated the two germline ends. Germline V gives CDR1 DFQATT, CDR2 SNEGSKA (reference sequence). CDR3 sequence (DNA): TGCAGTGCTAGTCAGAACCAAGAGACCCAGTACTTC. It specifies CSASQNQETQYF.

The chain combines TRBV29-1 with TRBJ2-5; D remains unclear. V was clipped by 7 bases and J by 2 bases, with 14 bases between them. CDR1 and CDR2 from the germline V gene are SQVTM and ANQGSEA. This CDR3 is 13 amino acids long. The CDR3, as DNA: TGCAGCGCTGATCACAGTCTACAAGAGACCCAGTACTTC. Its translation is CSADHSLQETQYF.

The CDR3 reads CASSRGGSRTDTQYF. Written as DNA, the CDR3 is TGTGCCAGCAGCCGCGGCGGGAGTAGGACAGATACGCAGTATTTT. The chain employs TRBV11-2 and TRBJ2-3, with 7 bases identical to TRBD2. The CDR3 runs to 15 residues. The V and J ends lost 5 bases and 3 bases, in that order; junction bases with no gene match: 8. From germline, CDR1 is SGHAT and CDR2 FQNNGV.

The table lists this clonotype with a few counts. This rearrangement joins TRBV28 to TRBJ2-5; D might be TRBD1 (6 bases). TRBJ2-1 explains the end of the DNA better; the J call may be wrong. This CDR3 is built from 16 residues. Germline V gives CDR1 MDHEN, CDR2 SYDVKM. CDR3 bases: TGTGCCAGCAGACCGACCGGGACACCTACCTACAATGAGCAGTTCTTC. Translation: CASRPTGTPTYNEQFF.

The chain carries TRBV9 and TRBJ2-5, with a weak D call TRBD2 (6 bases). The germline gives CDR1 SGDLS, CDR2 YYNGEE. V was trimmed by 0 bases and J by 1 base, leaving 10 bases between them. This CDR3 is 15 amino acids long. CDR3 nucleotides: TGTGCCAGCAGCGTAGTCAGCGGGCTCCAAGAGACCCAGTACTTC. It encodes CASSVVSGLQETQYF.

The rearrangement uses TRBV20-1 and TRBJ2-1; TRBD2 aligns across 13 bases. Per the germline V gene, CDR1 is DFQATT and CDR2 is SNEGSKA (reference sequence). CDR3 length: 13 residues. The CDR3 loop reads CSPGTSGVNEQFF. The DNA of the CDR3 is TGCAGCCCCGGGACTAGCGGGGTGAATGAGCAGTTCTTC.

The rearrangement joins TRBV7-9 to TRBJ1-2; D gene uncertain. This CDR3 spans 12 amino acids. The V gene's germline CDR1 is SEHNR and CDR2 FQNEAQ (reference sequence). V was shortened by 7 bases and J by 4 bases, with 10 bases between the two germline ends. The CDR3 region has the DNA TGTGCCAGCAACGAGGACGGCTATGGCTACACCTTC. The encoded protein is CASNEDGYGYTF.